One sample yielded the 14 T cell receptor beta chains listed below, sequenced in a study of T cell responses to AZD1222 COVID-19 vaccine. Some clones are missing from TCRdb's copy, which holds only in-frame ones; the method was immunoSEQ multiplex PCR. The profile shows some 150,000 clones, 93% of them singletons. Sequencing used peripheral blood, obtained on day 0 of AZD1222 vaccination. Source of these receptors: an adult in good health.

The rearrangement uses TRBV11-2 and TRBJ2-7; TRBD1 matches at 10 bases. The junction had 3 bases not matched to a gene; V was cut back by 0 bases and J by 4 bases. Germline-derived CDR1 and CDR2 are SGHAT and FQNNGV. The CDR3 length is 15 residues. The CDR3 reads CASSLDLGQGYEQYF. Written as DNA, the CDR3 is TGTGCCAGCAGCTTAGATTTGGGACAGGGGTACGAGCAGTACTTC.

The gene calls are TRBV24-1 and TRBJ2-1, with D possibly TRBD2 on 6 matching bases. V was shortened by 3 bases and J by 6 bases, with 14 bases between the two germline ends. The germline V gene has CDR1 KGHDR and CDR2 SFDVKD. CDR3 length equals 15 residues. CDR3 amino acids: CATSDGQRAGNEQFF. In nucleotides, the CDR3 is TGTGCCACCAGTGATGGCCAGCGGGCCGGCAATGAGCAGTTCTTC.

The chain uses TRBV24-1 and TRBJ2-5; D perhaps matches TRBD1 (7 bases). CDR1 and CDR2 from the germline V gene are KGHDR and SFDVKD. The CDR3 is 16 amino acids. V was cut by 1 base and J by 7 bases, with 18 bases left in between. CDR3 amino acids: CATSDFRGDSGGTQYF. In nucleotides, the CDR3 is TGTGCCACCAGTGATTTCCGCGGGGACAGCGGAGGGACCCAGTACTTC.

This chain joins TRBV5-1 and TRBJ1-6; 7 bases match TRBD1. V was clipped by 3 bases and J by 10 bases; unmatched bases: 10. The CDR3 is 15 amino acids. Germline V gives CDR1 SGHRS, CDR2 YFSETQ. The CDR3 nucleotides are TGCGCCAGCAGCTGGTTGGACAGGTTGGAATCACCCCTCCACTTT. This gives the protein CASSWLDRLESPLHF.

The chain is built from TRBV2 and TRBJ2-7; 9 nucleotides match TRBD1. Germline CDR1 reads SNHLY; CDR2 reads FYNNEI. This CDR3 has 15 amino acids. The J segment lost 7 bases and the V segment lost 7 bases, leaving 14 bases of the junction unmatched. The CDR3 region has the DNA TGTGCCAGCACCCAAGTGGGTCCCGGGACAGGGGAGCAGTACTTC. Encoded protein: CASTQVGPGTGEQYF. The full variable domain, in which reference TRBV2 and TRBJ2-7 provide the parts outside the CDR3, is EPEVTQTPSHQVTQMGQEVILRCVPISNHLYFYWYRQILGQKVEFLVSFYNNEISEKSEIFDDQFSVERPDGSNFTLKIRSTKLEDSAMYFCASTQVGPGTGEQYFGPGTRLTVT.

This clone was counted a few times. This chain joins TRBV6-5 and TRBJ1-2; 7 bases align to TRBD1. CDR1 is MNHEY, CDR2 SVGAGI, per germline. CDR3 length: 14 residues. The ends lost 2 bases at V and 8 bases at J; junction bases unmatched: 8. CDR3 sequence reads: CASSYTPYRGGYTF. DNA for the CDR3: TGTGCCAGCAGTTACACCCCCTACAGGGGCGGCTACACCTTC.

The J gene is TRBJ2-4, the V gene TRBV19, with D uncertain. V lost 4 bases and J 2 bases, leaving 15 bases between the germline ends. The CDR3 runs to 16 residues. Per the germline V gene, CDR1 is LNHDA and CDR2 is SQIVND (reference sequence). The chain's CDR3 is CASSTVLRGTKNIQYF. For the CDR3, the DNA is TGTGCCAGTAGTACCGTCCTTCGCGGCACCAAAAACATTCAGTACTTC.

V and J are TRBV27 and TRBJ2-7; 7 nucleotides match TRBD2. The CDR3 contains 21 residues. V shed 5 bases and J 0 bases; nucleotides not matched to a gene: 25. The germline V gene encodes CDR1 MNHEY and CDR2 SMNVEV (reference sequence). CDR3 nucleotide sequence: TGTGCCAGCAGTCAACTAGGTCGTAATTTTTTTAGCGGGTTTACCTCCTACGAGCAGTACTTC. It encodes CASSQLGRNFFSGFTSYEQYF.

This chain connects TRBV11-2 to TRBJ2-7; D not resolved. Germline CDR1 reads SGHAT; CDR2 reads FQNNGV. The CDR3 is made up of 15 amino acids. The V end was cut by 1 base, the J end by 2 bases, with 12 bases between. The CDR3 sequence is CASSLAAGSTYEQYF. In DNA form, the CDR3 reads TGTGCCAGCAGCTTAGCTGCAGGTTCAACCTACGAGCAGTACTTC.

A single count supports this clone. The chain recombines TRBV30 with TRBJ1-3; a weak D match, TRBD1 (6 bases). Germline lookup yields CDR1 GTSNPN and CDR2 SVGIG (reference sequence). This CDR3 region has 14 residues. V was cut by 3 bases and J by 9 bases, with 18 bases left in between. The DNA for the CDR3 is TGTGCCTGGAGGAGGATGGGACAAGGGGGCACCATATATTTT. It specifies CAWRRMGQGGTIYF.

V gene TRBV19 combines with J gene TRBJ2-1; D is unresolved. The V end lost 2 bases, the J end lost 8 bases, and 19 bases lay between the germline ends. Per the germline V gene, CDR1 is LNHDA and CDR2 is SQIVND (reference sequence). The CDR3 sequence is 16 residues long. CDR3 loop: CASSIYGVWGRDEQFF. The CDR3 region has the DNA TGTGCCAGTAGTATATATGGGGTCTGGGGTCGGGATGAGCAGTTCTTC. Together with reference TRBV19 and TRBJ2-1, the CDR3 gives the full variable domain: DGGITQSPKYLFRKEGQNVTLSCEQNLNHDAMYWYRQDPGQGLRLIYYSQIVNDFQKGDIAEGYSVSREKKESFPLTVTSAQKNPTAFYLCASSIYGVWGRDEQFFGPGTRLTVL.

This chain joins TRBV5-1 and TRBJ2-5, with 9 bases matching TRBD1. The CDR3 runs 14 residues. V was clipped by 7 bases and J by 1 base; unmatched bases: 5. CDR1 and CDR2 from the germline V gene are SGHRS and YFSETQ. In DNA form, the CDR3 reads TGCGCCAGCGCCGGGACAGGGTCCCAAGAGACCCAGTACTTC. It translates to CASAGTGSQETQYF. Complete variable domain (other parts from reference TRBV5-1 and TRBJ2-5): KAGVTQTPRYLIKTRGQQVTLSCSPISGHRSVSWYQQTPGQGLQFLFEYFSETQRNKGNFPGRFSGRQFSNSRSEMNVSTLELGDSALYLCASAGTGSQETQYFGPGTRLLVL.

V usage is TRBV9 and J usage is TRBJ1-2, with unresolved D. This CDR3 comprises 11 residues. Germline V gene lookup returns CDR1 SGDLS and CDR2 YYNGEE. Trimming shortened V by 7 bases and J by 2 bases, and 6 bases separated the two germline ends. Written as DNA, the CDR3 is TGTGCCAGCGGGCAGAACTATGGCTACACCTTC. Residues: CASGQNYGYTF.

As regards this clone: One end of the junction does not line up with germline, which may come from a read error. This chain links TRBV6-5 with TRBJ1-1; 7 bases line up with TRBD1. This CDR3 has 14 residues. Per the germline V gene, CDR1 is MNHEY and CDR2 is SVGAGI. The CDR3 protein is CASTYRDRNTEAFF. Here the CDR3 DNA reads TGTGCCAGCACTTACAGGGACAGGAACACTGAAGCTTTCTTT.